This T cell receptor (beta chain) was found in a study of OX40 agonist ivuxolimab in advanced cancers. Study-level information: Every patient in dose escalation had hepatocellular carcinoma, melanoma, renal cell or head and neck cancer. Cohort: around 83% men, mean age 60, aged roughly 23 to 90.

Exclusion of a patient followed from autoimmune disease history or systemic immunosuppression. Profiling relied on immunoSEQ multiplex PCR, and the TCRdb table lists in-frame clones only, not all of them. Of nearly 110,000 clones listed, approximately 90% are singletons. V gave up 5 bases and J gave up 8 bases, with 12 bases separating them. This CDR3 has 12 amino acids. CDR1 is SGHTA and CDR2 is FQGNSA in the germline V gene. This clone showed up just a few times. Its matching antigen is unknown. Study-wide results and caveats: Clonal expansion was seen in CD4+ and CD8+ blood T cells by week 6 at 0.1 to 3.0 mg/kg.

The clonotype comes from an adult with an advanced solid tumor such as melanoma, head and neck, liver or kidney cancer. The sequencing used CD4+ or CD8+ T cells sorted from blood, collected in a trial of the OX40 agonist ivuxolimab. The chain carries TRBV7-2 and TRBJ1-2; the D is unclear. The CDR3 DNA is TGTGCCAGCAGCCCGCCGGCGTACGGCTACACCTTC. It specifies CASSPPAYGYTF.